This paragraph covers one T cell receptor (beta chain) sequence. The data originate from a study of response to subunit inactivated influenza vaccine. MiXCR was run by TCRdb on the RT-PCR reads, yielding one entry per CDR3 protein. This sample has over 150,000 distinct CDR3 sequences, with around an eighth found just once. CDR1 is ENHRY, CDR2 SYGVKD, per germline. V trimming: 2 bases; J trimming: 3 bases; junction bases outside the gene matches: 4. The CDR3 totals 15 residues. Sequencing used CD8+ T cells sorted from PBMCs, obtained 5 days after vaccination. The receptor's source is a man between 50 and 59 years old who received an inactivated influenza vaccine. J is TRBJ2-3 and V is TRBV10-3; TRBD1 agrees at 8 bases. The DNA of the CDR3 is TGTGCCATCAGTGAGCAGGGGGCTGCAACAGATACGCAGTATTTT. It encodes CAISEQGAATDTQYF.